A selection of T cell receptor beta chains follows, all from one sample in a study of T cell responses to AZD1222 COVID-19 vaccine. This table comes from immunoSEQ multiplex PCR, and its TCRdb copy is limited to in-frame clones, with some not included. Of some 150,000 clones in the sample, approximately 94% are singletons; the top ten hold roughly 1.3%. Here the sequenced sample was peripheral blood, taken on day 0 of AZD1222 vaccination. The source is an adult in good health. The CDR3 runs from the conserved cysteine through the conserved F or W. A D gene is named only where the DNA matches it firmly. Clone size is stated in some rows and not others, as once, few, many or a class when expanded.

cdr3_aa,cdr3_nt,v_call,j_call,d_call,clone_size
CASTKGGLWEKLFF,TGTGCCAGCACTAAGGGTGGTTTGTGGGAAAAACTGTTTTTT,TRBV5-6,TRBJ1-4,NA,NA
CASSLTDPGELFF,TGTGCCAGCAGCTTAACAGATCCCGGGGAGCTGTTTTTT,TRBV7-3,TRBJ2-2,NA,few
CASSRGRYPPTDTQYF,TGTGCCAGTAGTAGAGGACGGTACCCCCCGACAGATACGCAGTATTTT,TRBV19,TRBJ2-3,NA,once
CASRISTTVYGYTF,TGTGCCAGTAGAATAAGTACCACGGTCTATGGCTACACCTTC,TRBV19,TRBJ1-2,NA,NA
CASSQSWGARYGYTF,TGTGCCAGCAGCCAATCGTGGGGGGCAAGATATGGCTACACCTTC,TRBV5-6,TRBJ1-2,NA,NA
CASSLEGYQPQHF,TGCGCCAGCAGCTTGGAGGGGTATCAGCCCCAGCATTTT,TRBV5-1,TRBJ1-5,NA,NA
CASSEGVLAGEKSSGANVLTF,TGTGCCAGCAGCGAAGGGGTACTAGCGGGGGAGAAAAGCTCTGGGGCCAACGTCCTGACTTTC,TRBV2,TRBJ2-6,TRBD2,NA
CSVAHYRGMNTEAFF,TGCAGCGTTGCGCATTACAGGGGCATGAACACTGAAGCTTTCTTT,TRBV29-1,TRBJ1-1,TRBD1,NA
CARTCRQGLAENSPLHF,TGTGCCAGAACATGTAGACAGGGGTTAGCGGAAAATTCACCCCTCCACTTT,TRBV5-3,TRBJ1-6,TRBD1,NA
CASSGGAEDEQFF,TGTGCCAGCAGCGGGGGGGCCGAGGATGAGCAGTTCTTC,TRBV12-3/TRBV12-4,TRBJ2-1,TRBD2,NA
CASSPLLSNQPQHF,TGTGCCAGTAGTCCTTTACTTAGCAATCAGCCCCAGCATTTT,TRBV19,TRBJ1-5,NA,NA